These T cell receptor beta chains were read from a single sample in a study of patients and donors after allogeneic stem cell transplantation. TCRdb processed the RT-PCR reads anew with MiXCR; each CDR3 protein has one entry. The sample holds about 2,600 distinct CDR3 sequences; 17% are singletons and the top ten take just under 20%. Sequencing used blood, either unsorted or a sorted T cell fraction (not recorded which). The origin of the receptors is a human donor who was either an allogeneic HSCT recipient or a stem cell or donor lymphocyte infusion donor (not recorded which). It is not recorded whose cells these are; they may come from a transplant donor. The CDR3 runs from the conserved cysteine through the conserved F or W. D genes are given only for firm matches. Clone size is stated in some rows and not others, as once, few, many or a class when expanded.

d_gene: -
abundance: -
v_gene: TRBV20-1
j_gene: TRBJ2-7
CDR3aa: CSASLPAPPYEQYF
CDR3nt: TGCAGTGCTAGTCTACCTGCCCCTCCCTACGAGCAGTACTTC

d_gene: -
abundance: few
v_gene: TRBV7-2
j_gene: TRBJ2-4
CDR3aa: CASSLDRGGIQYF
CDR3nt: TGTGCCAGCAGCTTAGATAGGGGAGGCATTCAGTACTTC

d_gene: TRBD1
abundance: large
v_gene: TRBV7-2
j_gene: TRBJ1-5
CDR3aa: CASSLERGLRQPQHF
CDR3nt: TGTGCCAGCAGCTTAGAAAGGGGGCTTCGTCAGCCCCAGCATTTT

d_gene: -
abundance: -
v_gene: TRBV6-1
j_gene: TRBJ1-2
CDR3aa: CASRGRFGGYTF
CDR3nt: TGTGCCAGCAGGGGACGGTTTGGAGGCTACACCTTC

d_gene: TRBD1
abundance: -
v_gene: TRBV7-2
j_gene: TRBJ1-1
CDR3aa: CASSSRTGTEAFF
CDR3nt: TGTGCCAGCAGTTCTAGGACAGGCACTGAAGCTTTCTTT

d_gene: -
abundance: -
v_gene: TRBV6-2/TRBV6-3
j_gene: TRBJ1-2
CDR3aa: CASGRRSDGYTF
CDR3nt: TGTGCCAGCGGAAGGCGCAGCGATGGCTACACCTTC

d_gene: -
abundance: medium-sized
v_gene: TRBV27
j_gene: TRBJ2-7
CDR3aa: CASSRPGANYEQYF
CDR3nt: TGTGCCAGCAGTCGCCCGGGAGCCAACTACGAGCAGTACTTC

d_gene: -
abundance: few
v_gene: TRBV9
j_gene: TRBJ1-6
CDR3aa: CASSGREYNSPLHF
CDR3nt: TGTGCCAGCAGCGGGCGGGAGTATAATTCACCCCTCCACTTT

d_gene: TRBD2
abundance: -
v_gene: TRBV6-2/TRBV6-3
j_gene: TRBJ2-2
CDR3aa: CASSPTSRNTGELFF
CDR3nt: TGTGCCAGCAGTCCGACTAGCAGGAACACCGGGGAGCTGTTTTTT

d_gene: -
abundance: -
v_gene: TRBV5-1
j_gene: TRBJ2-5
CDR3aa: CASSLLGGAGETQYF
CDR3nt: TGCGCCAGCAGCCTTCTAGGAGGGGCTGGGGAGACCCAGTACTTC

d_gene: -
abundance: large
v_gene: TRBV3-1
j_gene: TRBJ2-4
CDR3aa: CASRPGGAAKNIQYF
CDR3nt: TGTGCCAGCAGACCCGGGGGCGCGGCCAAAAACATTCAGTACTTC

d_gene: -
abundance: large
v_gene: TRBV7-3
j_gene: TRBJ2-3
CDR3aa: CASSLRELSTDTQYF
CDR3nt: TGTGCCAGCAGCTTACGGGAATTGAGCACAGATACGCAGTATTTT

d_gene: -
abundance: few
v_gene: TRBV5-6
j_gene: TRBJ2-7
CDR3aa: CASSVGNEQYF
CDR3nt: TGTGCCAGCAGCGTGGGCAACGAGCAGTACTTC

d_gene: TRBD2
abundance: medium-sized
v_gene: TRBV5-1
j_gene: TRBJ2-1
CDR3aa: CASSLVASGRNEQFF
CDR3nt: TGCGCCAGCAGCTTGGTGGCTAGCGGGAGAAATGAGCAGTTCTTC

d_gene: -
abundance: few
v_gene: TRBV6-2/TRBV6-3
j_gene: TRBJ2-7
CDR3aa: CASSYRVGEQYF
CDR3nt: TGTGCCAGCAGTTACCGTGTCGGCGAGCAGTACTTC

d_gene: -
abundance: -
v_gene: TRBV7-7
j_gene: TRBJ1-1
CDR3aa: CASSPEALTTEAFF
CDR3nt: TGTGCCAGCAGCCCCGAGGCCCTGACCACTGAAGCTTTCTTT

d_gene: -
abundance: large
v_gene: TRBV6-2/TRBV6-3
j_gene: TRBJ2-1
CDR3aa: CASSRSGSRNEQFF
CDR3nt: TGTGCCAGCAGCCGGAGTGGGTCCCGGAATGAGCAGTTCTTC

d_gene: -
abundance: -
v_gene: TRBV7-6
j_gene: TRBJ2-3
CDR3aa: CASSSSLADTQYF
CDR3nt: TGTGCCAGCAGCTCCAGCTTGGCAGATACGCAGTATTTT

d_gene: TRBD1
abundance: -
v_gene: TRBV7-2
j_gene: TRBJ2-1
CDR3aa: CASSPRTGYNEQFF
CDR3nt: TGTGCCAGCAGCCCGAGGACAGGCTACAATGAGCAGTTCTTC

d_gene: -
abundance: -
v_gene: TRBV5-1
j_gene: TRBJ2-1
CDR3aa: CASSSRTGRGNNEQFF
CDR3nt: TGCGCCAGCAGCTCAAGGACAGGGAGGGGAAACAATGAGCAGTTCTTC

d_gene: TRBD2
abundance: few
v_gene: TRBV20-1
j_gene: TRBJ2-4
CDR3aa: CSASSLAGADMAKNIQYF
CDR3nt: TGCAGTGCTTCTTCACTAGCGGGAGCGGATATGGCCAAAAACATTCAGTACTTC

d_gene: TRBD1
abundance: medium-sized
v_gene: TRBV11-2
j_gene: TRBJ2-5
CDR3aa: CASSAWTGEETQYF
CDR3nt: TGTGCCAGCAGCGCTTGGACAGGGGAGGAGACCCAGTACTTC

d_gene: -
abundance: -
v_gene: TRBV30
j_gene: TRBJ1-1
CDR3aa: CAWSTGWNTEAFF
CDR3nt: TGTGCCTGGTCCACAGGGTGGAACACTGAAGCTTTCTTT

d_gene: -
abundance: -
v_gene: TRBV7-6
j_gene: TRBJ2-6
CDR3aa: CASSLARRTGANVLTF
CDR3nt: TGTGCCAGCAGCTTAGCGAGACGGACTGGGGCCAACGTCCTGACTTTC

d_gene: -
abundance: -
v_gene: TRBV9
j_gene: TRBJ2-3
CDR3aa: CASSRQPRTDTQYF
CDR3nt: TGTGCCAGCAGTCGCCAGCCCCGCACAGATACGCAGTATTTT

d_gene: TRBD2
abundance: few
v_gene: TRBV12-3/TRBV12-4
j_gene: TRBJ2-1
CDR3aa: CASSLTSGRSEQFF
CDR3nt: TGTGCCAGCAGTTTAACTAGCGGGAGGAGTGAGCAGTTCTTC

d_gene: TRBD2
abundance: medium-sized
v_gene: TRBV12-3/TRBV12-4
j_gene: TRBJ2-1
CDR3aa: CASSPASGTGSVQFF
CDR3nt: TGTGCCAGCAGCCCGGCTAGCGGAACAGGTAGTGTGCAGTTCTTC

d_gene: -
abundance: -
v_gene: TRBV12-5
j_gene: TRBJ1-3
CDR3aa: CASGLGTGNTIYF
CDR3nt: TGTGCTAGTGGTCTTGGGACAGGAAACACCATATATTTT

d_gene: -
abundance: -
v_gene: TRBV6-2/TRBV6-3
j_gene: TRBJ1-1
CDR3aa: CASSYGTEAFF
CDR3nt: TGTGCCAGCAGTTATGGGACTGAAGCTTTCTTT

d_gene: -
abundance: once
v_gene: TRBV5-1
j_gene: TRBJ2-7
CDR3aa: CASSMTSSSYEQYF
CDR3nt: TGCGCCAGCAGCATGACCTCAAGCTCCTACGAGCAGTACTTC

d_gene: -
abundance: medium-sized
v_gene: TRBV30
j_gene: TRBJ2-5
CDR3aa: CAWSVTQGGTQYF
CDR3nt: TGTGCCTGGAGTGTAACGCAGGGGGGGACCCAGTACTTC

d_gene: TRBD2
abundance: few
v_gene: TRBV11-2
j_gene: TRBJ2-1
CDR3aa: CASSLDRSGRSYNEQFF
CDR3nt: TGTGCCAGCAGCTTAGATAGGAGCGGGAGGTCCTACAATGAGCAGTTCTTC

d_gene: -
abundance: medium-sized
v_gene: TRBV4-2
j_gene: TRBJ2-1
CDR3aa: CASSQDLLRPTFF
CDR3nt: TGTGCCAGCAGCCAAGATCTGCTCCGACCCACGTTCTTC

d_gene: TRBD1
abundance: medium-sized
v_gene: TRBV12-3/TRBV12-4
j_gene: TRBJ2-2
CDR3aa: CASRRQGGRTGELFF
CDR3nt: TGTGCCAGCAGACGACAGGGCGGGCGAACCGGGGAGCTGTTTTTT

d_gene: -
abundance: -
v_gene: TRBV5-1
j_gene: TRBJ1-5
CDR3aa: CASSLAGGLNQPQHF
CDR3nt: TGCGCCAGCAGCTTGGCCGGGGGACTCAATCAGCCCCAGCATTTT

d_gene: -
abundance: -
v_gene: TRBV7-2
j_gene: TRBJ1-6
CDR3aa: CASSHTSGPQPPLHF
CDR3nt: TGTGCCAGCAGTCACACATCCGGGCCCCAACCACCCCTCCACTTT

d_gene: -
abundance: -
v_gene: TRBV5-1
j_gene: TRBJ2-7
CDR3aa: CASRTGTDSYEQYF
CDR3nt: TGCGCCAGCAGAACCGGGACGGATTCCTACGAGCAGTACTTC

d_gene: -
abundance: -
v_gene: TRBV5-1
j_gene: TRBJ2-5
CDR3aa: CASSLGVQETQYF
CDR3nt: TGCGCCAGCAGCCTCGGTGTCCAAGAGACCCAGTACTTC

d_gene: -
abundance: -
v_gene: TRBV27
j_gene: TRBJ2-2
CDR3aa: CASSRGLRTGELFF
CDR3nt: TGTGCCAGCAGCCGGGGGCTGAGGACCGGGGAGCTGTTTTTT

d_gene: -
abundance: -
v_gene: TRBV7-2
j_gene: TRBJ2-7
CDR3aa: CASSFPSGYEQYF
CDR3nt: TGTGCCAGCAGCTTCCCCTCGGGGTACGAGCAGTACTTC

d_gene: -
abundance: once
v_gene: TRBV27
j_gene: TRBJ2-1
CDR3aa: CASSPTWWAYEQFF
CDR3nt: TGTGCCAGCAGTCCGACCTGGTGGGCTTATGAGCAGTTCTTC

d_gene: TRBD2
abundance: -
v_gene: TRBV20-1
j_gene: TRBJ2-7
CDR3aa: CSAPRLAAEQYF
CDR3nt: TGCAGTGCTCCAAGACTAGCTGCCGAGCAGTACTTC

d_gene: -
abundance: -
v_gene: TRBV6-2/TRBV6-3
j_gene: TRBJ2-3
CDR3aa: CASSATERQYF
CDR3nt: TGTGCCAGCAGTGCTACCGAAAGGCAGTATTTT

d_gene: -
abundance: medium-sized
v_gene: TRBV2
j_gene: TRBJ1-2
CDR3aa: CASSPDTNYGYTF
CDR3nt: TGTGCCAGCAGCCCGGACACGAATTATGGCTACACCTTC

d_gene: -
abundance: -
v_gene: TRBV7-9
j_gene: TRBJ2-7
CDR3aa: CASSLEVGEQYF
CDR3nt: TGTGCCAGCAGCTTAGAAGTGGGGGAGCAGTACTTC

d_gene: TRBD2
abundance: -
v_gene: TRBV5-8
j_gene: TRBJ2-5
CDR3aa: CASSPGLAGGETQYF
CDR3nt: TGTGCCAGCAGTCCGGGACTAGCGGGAGGGGAGACCCAGTACTTC

d_gene: -
abundance: -
v_gene: TRBV2
j_gene: TRBJ2-2
CDR3aa: CASSGAVRYTGELFF
CDR3nt: TGTGCCAGCAGTGGGGCGGTTCGGTACACCGGGGAGCTGTTTTTT

d_gene: -
abundance: -
v_gene: TRBV21-1
j_gene: TRBJ2-3
CDR3aa: CASSKGSLGGGTDTQYF
CDR3nt: TGTGCCAGCAGCAAGGGGTCTCTGGGAGGAGGCACAGATACGCAGTATTTT

d_gene: -
abundance: few
v_gene: TRBV5-1
j_gene: TRBJ2-3
CDR3aa: CASSFNGEDTQYF
CDR3nt: TGCGCCAGCAGCTTTAACGGCGAAGATACGCAGTATTTT

d_gene: -
abundance: -
v_gene: TRBV3-1
j_gene: TRBJ2-7
CDR3aa: CASSLKGTYEQYF
CDR3nt: TGTGCCAGCAGCCTGAAGGGCACCTACGAGCAGTACTTC

d_gene: -
abundance: large
v_gene: TRBV7-3
j_gene: TRBJ2-1
CDR3aa: CASSPLGAGDSYNEQFF
CDR3nt: TGTGCCAGCAGCCCCTTAGGGGCGGGTGACTCCTACAATGAGCAGTTCTTC

d_gene: -
abundance: -
v_gene: TRBV7-3
j_gene: TRBJ2-5
CDR3aa: CASSPLAGKETQYF
CDR3nt: TGTGCCAGCAGCCCTCTGGCAGGAAAAGAGACCCAGTACTTC

d_gene: -
abundance: -
v_gene: TRBV30
j_gene: TRBJ1-6
CDR3aa: CAWTTGYNSPLHF
CDR3nt: TGTGCCTGGACCACAGGGTACAATTCACCCCTCCACTTT

d_gene: TRBD1
abundance: -
v_gene: TRBV7-9
j_gene: TRBJ2-7
CDR3aa: CASSLVRGTGTYEQYF
CDR3nt: TGTGCCAGCAGCTTGGTTCGCGGGACAGGGACCTACGAGCAGTACTTC